The 26 T cell receptor beta chains given below trace back to one sample, sequenced in a study of glioma-infiltrating T cells after dendritic cell vaccination. Only in-frame clones appear in the TCRdb table, and some are missing; sequencing was by immunoSEQ multiplex PCR. The sample has tens of thousands of clones, roughly 83% seen once. The time point was: after dendritic cell vaccination, including at tumor progression/relapse. The sequenced sample was blood, obtained after dendritic cell vaccination. All receptors derive from a human donor with glioblastoma.

Only a few counts were recorded for this clone. The CDR3 DNA reads TGTGCCAGCACGGGGGATGAAAAACTGTTTTTT. Protein sequence: CASTGDEKLFF. The V and J genes are TRBV7-9 and TRBJ1-4, with D possibly matching TRBD1 (5 bases). This CDR3 has 11 amino acids. Looked up from germline, CDR1 is SEHNR and CDR2 is FQNEAQ (reference sequence). The germline V and J ends were trimmed by 7 bases and 6 bases, with 6 bases remaining between them.

This chain connects TRBV27 to TRBJ1-5; 7 nucleotides agree with TRBD1. The CDR3 runs to 17 residues. Trimming removed 6 bases from V and 2 bases from J; junction bases left unmatched: 13. Germline V gives CDR1 MNHEY, CDR2 SMNVEV (reference sequence). CDR3 in amino acids: CASRPGVGGAGNQPQHF. The CDR3 nucleotides read TGTGCCAGCAGACCCGGGGTAGGGGGCGCTGGCAATCAGCCCCAGCATTTT.

The chain joins TRBV4-2 to TRBJ2-1; 16 bases fit TRBD2. This CDR3 comprises 17 residues. Losses at the gene ends were 4 bases for V and 4 bases for J; bases not matched to a gene: 4. Germline CDR1 reads LGHNA; CDR2 reads YNFKEQ. CDR3 sequence (DNA): TGTGCCAGCAGCCCAGGGACTAGCGGGGGGGGTTACAATGAGCAGTTCTTC. Translating it yields CASSPGTSGGGYNEQFF.

This chain uses TRBV11-2 with TRBJ1-2, with 7 nucleotides matching TRBD1. CDR1 and CDR2 from the germline V gene are SGHAT and FQNNGV. This CDR3 contains 15 residues. Trimming removed 0 bases from V and 7 bases from J; junction bases left unmatched: 8. The CDR3 sequence is CASSLDTGTEGGYTF. CDR3 bases: TGTGCCAGCAGCTTAGATACCGGGACAGAAGGTGGCTACACCTTC.

This clone has only one observation. The chain joins TRBV5-5 to TRBJ2-1; TRBD1 matches 9 bases. The V segment lost 5 bases and the J segment 4 bases; nucleotides outside the gene matches: 7. CDR1 is SGHKS, CDR2 YYEKEE, per germline (reference sequence). This CDR3 has 15 residues. Here the CDR3 DNA reads TGTGCCAGCAGGCGGCCGGGACAGGGTTACAATGAGCAGTTCTTC. Its protein product is CASRRPGQGYNEQFF.

This clone was counted between two and nine times. The V gene is TRBV6-5, the J gene TRBJ1-5; D gene uncertain. CDR1 and CDR2 from the germline V gene are MNHEY and SVGAGI. Trimming took off 6 bases at V and 6 bases at J, with 15 bases between the two ends. The CDR3 extends over 14 amino acids. In nucleotides, the CDR3 is TGTGCCAGCAGCCGTACGGGATTCGGTCAGCCCCAGCATTTT. Protein product: CASSRTGFGQPQHF.

The rearrangement joins TRBV7-2 to TRBJ2-1, with D perhaps matching TRBD2 (6 bases). This CDR3 has 14 amino acids. CDR1 is SGHTA, CDR2 FQGNSA, per germline. V was clipped by 0 bases and J by 7 bases, with 10 bases between them. The CDR3 bases are TGTGCCAGCAGCTTAGCGGGGGGTTGGAATGAGCAGTTCTTC. It codes for CASSLAGGWNEQFF.

This chain joins TRBV19 and TRBJ1-6; no definite D call. Trimming removed 1 base from V and 7 bases from J, with 5 bases in between. The germline V gene encodes CDR1 LNHDA and CDR2 SQIVND (reference sequence). This CDR3 is built from 13 residues. The CDR3 region is CASSIGLNSPLHF. The CDR3 DNA reads TGTGCCAGTAGTATAGGTCTAAATTCACCCCTCCACTTT.

V gene TRBV5-4 combines with J gene TRBJ1-2; tentatively, D is TRBD1 (5 bases). The CDR3 has 14 residues. The V end lost 2 bases, the J end lost 0 bases, and 8 bases lay between the germline ends. Germline values: CDR1 SGHNT, CDR2 YYREEE (reference sequence). The CDR3 region is CASSFQGSNYGYTF. CDR3 nucleotide sequence: TGTGCCAGCAGCTTTCAGGGTTCTAACTATGGCTACACCTTC.

CDR3 sequence (DNA): TGTGCCAGCAACCAGCGGGGGAGCTCCTACAATGAGCAGTTCTTC. Its translation is CASNQRGSSYNEQFF. The rearrangement joins TRBV7-2 to TRBJ2-1; 8 nucleotides line up with TRBD2. The germline V gene has CDR1 SGHTA and CDR2 FQGNSA. V lost 7 bases and J lost 0; bases outside the gene matches: 5. The CDR3 runs 15 residues.

The V call is TRBV6-5, the J call TRBJ2-1, with 9 nucleotides matching TRBD1. V trimming: 6 bases; J trimming: 2 bases; junction bases outside the gene matches: 5. Germline CDR1 is MNHEY and CDR2 is SVGAGI. The CDR3 consists of 15 residues. CDR3 residues: CASSRGDRAYNEQFF. CDR3 DNA: TGTGCCAGCAGCCGAGGGGACAGGGCCTACAATGAGCAGTTCTTC.

This chain's CDR3 is CAWSRGRANEKLFF. In DNA, the CDR3 is TGTGCCTGGAGCCGTGGGCGAGCTAATGAAAAACTGTTTTTT. The chain employs TRBV30 and TRBJ1-4, with no clear D. The V gene's germline CDR1 is GTSNPN and CDR2 SVGIG (reference sequence). The CDR3 is 14 residues long. V lost 3 bases to trimming and J lost 3 bases, with 11 bases between them.

This clone was detected only once. V and J are TRBV7-2 and TRBJ1-2; D is ambiguous. This CDR3 has 15 residues. The V and J ends lost 1 base and 3 bases respectively, with 12 bases between them. Germline V gives CDR1 SGHTA, CDR2 FQGNSA. The CDR3 bases are TGTGCCAGCAGCTTAGGGGCCTCGGTAGACTATGGCTACACCTTC. This translates into CASSLGASVDYGYTF.

The chain combines TRBV28 with TRBJ2-7, with D perhaps TRBD1 (5 bases). Germline CDR1 and CDR2: MDHEN and SYDVKM. With 8 bases removed from V and 1 base from J, the gap between germline ends came to 9 bases. This CDR3 comprises 12 residues. CDR3 in amino acids: CASRTPSYEQYF. DNA of the CDR3: TGTGCCAGCCGGACACCTTCCTACGAGCAGTACTTC.

A note on this clone: Other DNA sequences of this sample code for an identical CDR3. The chain has TRBV15 and TRBJ2-3; 7 bases match TRBD1. The CDR3 totals 16 residues. CDR1 is LNHNV and CDR2 is YYDKDF in the germline V gene (reference sequence). Trimming cost V 1 base and J 1 base; bases outside gene matches: 5. The CDR3 protein is CATSRVAGGGTDTQYF. The CDR3 nucleotides read TGTGCCACCAGCAGAGTGGCAGGGGGAGGCACAGATACGCAGTATTTT.

The chain is built from TRBV10-2 and TRBJ1-5; the match to TRBD1 covers 8 bases. Germline CDR1 and CDR2: WSHSY and SAAADI. V was clipped by 3 bases and J by 2 bases; unmatched bases: 9. The CDR3 is 17 residues long. The CDR3, as DNA: TGCGCCAGCAGTGACTCCGCCAGGGGGCTGGGCAATCAGCCCCAGCATTTT. Translating gives CASSDSARGLGNQPQHF.

This clone was found once. V gene TRBV27 combines with J gene TRBJ1-6; 7 bases fit TRBD1. This CDR3 comprises 15 residues. Looked up from germline, CDR1 is MNHEY and CDR2 is SMNVEV (reference sequence). J was trimmed by 5 bases and V by 6 bases; bases with no gene match: 7. The CDR3 sequence: CASSRQGRNNSPLHF. CDR3 nucleotide sequence: TGTGCCAGCAGCCGACAGGGACGGAATAATTCACCCCTCCACTTT.

V is TRBV27 and J is TRBJ2-5; the D gene is possibly TRBD2 (7 bases). CDR1 is MNHEY and CDR2 is SMNVEV in the germline V gene (reference sequence). Trimming removed 7 bases from V and 4 bases from J, with 19 bases in between. The CDR3 is 15 residues long. The CDR3 DNA is TGTGCCAGCACTCGGTTGGGGGGGGGCCGAGAGACCCAGTACTTC. Translating it yields CASTRLGGGRETQYF.

The J gene is TRBJ2-7, the V gene TRBV28; no firm D call. V gave up 1 base and J gave up 6 bases, with 4 bases separating them. This CDR3 is 11 amino acids long. Germline V gives CDR1 MDHEN, CDR2 SYDVKM. The CDR3 DNA is TGTGCCAGCAGTTTATCAGTCGAGCAGTACTTC. It is translated as CASSLSVEQYF.

V and J are TRBV18 and TRBJ1-1; no clear D. CDR3 length equals 14 residues. Germline CDR1 and CDR2: KGHSH and LQKENI. V lost 6 bases to trimming and J lost 5 bases, with 16 bases between them. This chain's CDR3 is CASSLGGRGTEAFF. For the CDR3, the DNA is TGTGCCAGCTCCCTGGGAGGGAGAGGAACTGAAGCTTTCTTT.

The count of this clone is one. The CDR3 DNA sequence: TGTGCCAGCAGTGAATGGGGGCAGGTGGGGGAGCAGTTCTTC. It codes for CASSEWGQVGEQFF. V and J are TRBV25-1 and TRBJ2-1; tentative D call: TRBD1 (6 bases). Trimming removed 1 base at V and 10 bases at J, with 14 bases between. This CDR3 has 14 amino acids. Germline V gene sequence: CDR1 MGHDK, CDR2 SYGVNS.

This clone was found once. This chain uses TRBV6-5 with TRBJ1-5; 7 positions match TRBD1. The V segment lost 6 bases and the J segment 2 bases; nucleotides outside the gene matches: 7. CDR1 and CDR2 (germline): MNHEY, SVGAGI. The CDR3 has 15 amino acids. The CDR3 loop is CASREQGTGNQPQHF. CDR3 DNA sequence: TGTGCCAGCAGAGAACAGGGGACCGGCAATCAGCCCCAGCATTTT.

The rearrangement uses TRBV6-6 and TRBJ1-2; D may be TRBD1 (6 bases). The germline V gene has CDR1 MNHNY and CDR2 SVGAGI (reference sequence). CDR3 size: 16 residues. V shed 7 bases and J shed 1 base, with 19 bases lying between them. The CDR3 region has the DNA TGTGCCAGCAATGCTGCCGACAGGTCTTTTAACTATGGCTACACCTTC. Translated, it gives CASNAADRSFNYGYTF.

This clone has only a few counts. The chain combines TRBV7-2 with TRBJ2-3; no definite D call. V lost 6 bases, J lost 5 bases, and 6 bases lay in between. CDR3 length: 11 residues. Looked up from germline, CDR1 is SGHTA and CDR2 is FQGNSA. The CDR3 loop is CASREVDTQYF. The DNA of the CDR3 is TGTGCCAGCAGAGAGGTAGATACGCAGTATTTT.

The V call is TRBV5-1, the J call TRBJ1-1; D remains unclear. Germline values: CDR1 SGHRS, CDR2 YFSETQ. V was clipped by 7 bases and J by 2 bases, with 15 bases between them. The CDR3 length is 14 residues. The CDR3 bases are TGCGCCAGCCGCAAAGCTACAGCAAACACTGAAGCTTTCTTT. It encodes CASRKATANTEAFF.

The genes are TRBV7-9 and TRBJ2-3, with a tentative D call TRBD2 (6 bases). Per germline, CDR1 SEHNR and CDR2 FQNEAQ (reference sequence). V was cut by 1 base and J by 2 bases, with 10 bases left in between. There are 15 residues in the CDR3. This chain's CDR3 is CASSLDGTYTDTQYF. The CDR3 region has the DNA TGTGCCAGCAGCTTAGATGGGACTTACACAGATACGCAGTATTTT.